The subject of this entry is one T cell receptor (beta chain). Its cognate antigen is unknown. This sample stems from a study of CD4 T cells in relation to SARS-CoV-2 and coronaviruses. As for the study in general: After 10 days of antigen culture, PBMC TCR beta CDR3s were sequenced.

Per the germline V gene, CDR1 is SGHRS and CDR2 is YFSETQ. The CDR3 loop spans 15 amino acids. V dropped 3 bases and J dropped 1 base, with 12 bases sitting between them. Overall study results and limits: The cross-reactivity analysis covered only spike protein, not other viral proteins. No donor gave both pre-pandemic and post-infection samples.

The repertoire was sequenced with immunoSEQ multiplex PCR; TCRdb's copy has only in-frame clones and lacks some. The data contain tens of thousands of clones, 73% of them singletons. CD4+ T cells from unexposed donors were obtained before the COVID-19 pandemic (2011-2018). The cells were cultured for approximately ten days before CD4+ T cells were isolated. The chain combines TRBV5-1 with TRBJ2-3; maybe TRBD2 (5 bases). The source of this sequence is a human donor in good health. The sample comprised CD4+ T cells from PBMCs, cultured in vitro. CDR3 residues: CASSSRETGTDTQYF. The CDR3 DNA follows: TGCGCCAGCAGCTCTAGGGAGACTGGCACAGATACGCAGTATTTT.